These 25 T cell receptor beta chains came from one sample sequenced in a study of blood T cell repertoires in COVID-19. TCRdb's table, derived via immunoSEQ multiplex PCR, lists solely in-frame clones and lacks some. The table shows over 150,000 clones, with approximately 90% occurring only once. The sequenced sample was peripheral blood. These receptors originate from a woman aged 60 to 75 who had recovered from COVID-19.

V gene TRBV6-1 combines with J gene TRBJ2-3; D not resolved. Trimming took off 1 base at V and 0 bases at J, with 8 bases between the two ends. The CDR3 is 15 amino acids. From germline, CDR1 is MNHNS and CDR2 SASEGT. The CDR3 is CASSEGFYSTDTQYF. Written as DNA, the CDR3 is TGTGCCAGCAGTGAAGGGTTCTATAGCACAGATACGCAGTATTTT.

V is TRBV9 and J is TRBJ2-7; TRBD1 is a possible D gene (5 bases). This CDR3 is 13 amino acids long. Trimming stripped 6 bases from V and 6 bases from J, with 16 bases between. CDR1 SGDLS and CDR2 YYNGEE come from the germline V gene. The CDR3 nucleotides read TGTGCCAGCACTCTAGTGGCCCAGGGCGAGCAGTACTTC. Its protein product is CASTLVAQGEQYF.

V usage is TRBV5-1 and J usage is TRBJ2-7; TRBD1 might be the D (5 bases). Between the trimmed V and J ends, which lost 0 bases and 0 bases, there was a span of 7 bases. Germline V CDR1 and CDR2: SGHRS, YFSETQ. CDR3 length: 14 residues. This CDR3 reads CASSLGQGSYEQYF. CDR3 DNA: TGCGCCAGCAGCTTGGGGCAGGGCTCCTACGAGCAGTACTTC.

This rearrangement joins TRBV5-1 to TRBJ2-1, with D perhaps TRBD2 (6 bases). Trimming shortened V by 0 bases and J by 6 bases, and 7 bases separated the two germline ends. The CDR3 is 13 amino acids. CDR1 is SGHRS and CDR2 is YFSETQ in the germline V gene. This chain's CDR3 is CASSLGGLNEQFF. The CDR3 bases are TGCGCCAGCAGCTTGGGGGGACTCAATGAGCAGTTCTTC.

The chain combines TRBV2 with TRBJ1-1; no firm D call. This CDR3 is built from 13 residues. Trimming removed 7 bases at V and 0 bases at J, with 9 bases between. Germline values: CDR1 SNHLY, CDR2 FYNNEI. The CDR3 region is CASNRELNTEAFF. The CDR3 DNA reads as TGTGCCAGCAACCGCGAGCTGAACACTGAAGCTTTCTTT.

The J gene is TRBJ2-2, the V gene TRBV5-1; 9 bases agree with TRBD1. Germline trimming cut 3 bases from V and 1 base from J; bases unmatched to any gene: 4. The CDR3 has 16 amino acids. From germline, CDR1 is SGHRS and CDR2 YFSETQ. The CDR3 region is CASSYWGQGNTGELFF. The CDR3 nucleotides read TGCGCCAGCAGCTATTGGGGACAGGGGAACACCGGGGAGCTGTTTTTT. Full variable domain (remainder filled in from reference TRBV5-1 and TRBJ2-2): KAGVTQTPRYLIKTRGQQVTLSCSPISGHRSVSWYQQTPGQGLQFLFEYFSETQRNKGNFPGRFSGRQFSNSRSEMNVSTLELGDSALYLCASSYWGQGNTGELFFGEGSRLTVL.

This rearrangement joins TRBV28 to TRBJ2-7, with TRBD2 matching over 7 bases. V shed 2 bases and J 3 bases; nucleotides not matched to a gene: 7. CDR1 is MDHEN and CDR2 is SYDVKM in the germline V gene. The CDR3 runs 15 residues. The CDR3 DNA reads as TGTGCCAGCAGTTTAGGCGGGGGTCCGGTCTACGAGCAGTACTTC. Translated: CASSLGGGPVYEQYF.

The CDR3 protein is CASSFARDEQYF. CDR3 bases: TGTGCCAGCAGCTTCGCCAGGGACGAGCAGTACTTC. The genes are TRBV7-9 and TRBJ2-7; D might be TRBD1 (5 bases). The ends were cut back, 3 bases at V and 5 bases at J, with 8 bases in the middle. The CDR3 covers 12 residues. The germline V gene encodes CDR1 SEHNR and CDR2 FQNEAQ (reference sequence).

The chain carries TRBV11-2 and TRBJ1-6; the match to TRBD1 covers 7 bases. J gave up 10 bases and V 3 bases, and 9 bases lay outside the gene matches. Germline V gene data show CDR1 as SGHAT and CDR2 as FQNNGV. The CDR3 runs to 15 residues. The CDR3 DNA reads TGTGCCAGCAGCTTGCGGGACAGTACGAACTCACCCCTCCACTTT. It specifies CASSLRDSTNSPLHF.

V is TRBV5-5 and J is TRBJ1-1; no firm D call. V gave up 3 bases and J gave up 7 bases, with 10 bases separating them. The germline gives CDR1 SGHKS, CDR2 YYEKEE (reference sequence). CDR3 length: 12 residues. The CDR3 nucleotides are TGTGCCAGCAGCTCCCGGGATAGTGAAGCTTTCTTT. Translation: CASSSRDSEAFF.

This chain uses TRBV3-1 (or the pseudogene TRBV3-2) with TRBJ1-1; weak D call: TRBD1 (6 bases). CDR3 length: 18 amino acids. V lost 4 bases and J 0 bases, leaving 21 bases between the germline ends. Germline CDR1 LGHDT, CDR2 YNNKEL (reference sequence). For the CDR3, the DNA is TGTGCCAGCAGCCCACCGCGTCAGGACAGTTTCATGAACACTGAAGCTTTCTTT. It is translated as CASSPPRQDSFMNTEAFF.

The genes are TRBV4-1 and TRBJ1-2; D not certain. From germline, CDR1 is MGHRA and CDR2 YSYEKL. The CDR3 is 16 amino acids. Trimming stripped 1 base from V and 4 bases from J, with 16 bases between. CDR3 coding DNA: TGCGCCAGCAGCCAAGCCGGCTTGGGAGTAGGCTATGGCTACACCTTC. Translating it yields CASSQAGLGVGYGYTF.

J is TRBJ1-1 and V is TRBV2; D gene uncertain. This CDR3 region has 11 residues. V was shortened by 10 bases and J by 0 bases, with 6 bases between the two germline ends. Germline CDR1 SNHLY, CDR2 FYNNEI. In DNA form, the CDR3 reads TGTGCCACCGCTATGAACACTGAAGCTTTCTTT. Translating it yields CATAMNTEAFF.

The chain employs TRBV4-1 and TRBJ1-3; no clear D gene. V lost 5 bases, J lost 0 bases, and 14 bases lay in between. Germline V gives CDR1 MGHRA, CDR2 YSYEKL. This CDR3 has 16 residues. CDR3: CASSSPITDSGNTIYF. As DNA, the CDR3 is TGCGCCAGCAGCTCACCCATAACAGACTCTGGAAACACCATATATTTT.

The CDR3 DNA follows: TGTGCCAGCAGCGCCTTACAGGGGACCGGGGAGCTGTTTTTT. This translates into CASSALQGTGELFF. The V gene is TRBV9, the J gene TRBJ2-2, with 7 bases identical to TRBD1. The CDR3 is 14 residues long. In germline, CDR1 is SGDLS, CDR2 YYNGEE. J was trimmed by 5 bases and V by 3 bases; bases with no gene match: 4.

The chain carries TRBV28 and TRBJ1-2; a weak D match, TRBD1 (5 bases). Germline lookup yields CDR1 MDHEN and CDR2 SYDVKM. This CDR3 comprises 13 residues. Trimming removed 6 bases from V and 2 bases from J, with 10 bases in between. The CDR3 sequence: CASRIQVNYGYTF. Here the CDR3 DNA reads TGTGCCAGCAGGATACAGGTGAACTATGGCTACACCTTC.

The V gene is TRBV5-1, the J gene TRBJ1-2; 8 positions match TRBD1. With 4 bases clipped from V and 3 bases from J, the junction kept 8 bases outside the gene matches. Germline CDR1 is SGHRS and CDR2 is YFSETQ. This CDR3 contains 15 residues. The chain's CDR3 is CASSRETGAHYGYTF. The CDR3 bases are TGCGCCAGCAGCCGCGAGACAGGGGCTCACTATGGCTACACCTTC.

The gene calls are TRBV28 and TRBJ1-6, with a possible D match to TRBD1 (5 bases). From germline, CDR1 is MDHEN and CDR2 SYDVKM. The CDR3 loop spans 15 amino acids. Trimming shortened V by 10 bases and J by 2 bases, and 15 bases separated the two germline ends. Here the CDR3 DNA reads TGTGCCACCTATAAGGGGAATGCCTATAATTCACCCCTCCACTTT. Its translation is CATYKGNAYNSPLHF.

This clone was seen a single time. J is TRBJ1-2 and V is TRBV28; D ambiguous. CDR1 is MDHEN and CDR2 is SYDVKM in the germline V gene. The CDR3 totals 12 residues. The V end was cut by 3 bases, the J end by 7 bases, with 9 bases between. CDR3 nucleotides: TGTGCCAGCAGTTTTAGAGGGTCTGGCTACACCTTC. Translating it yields CASSFRGSGYTF.

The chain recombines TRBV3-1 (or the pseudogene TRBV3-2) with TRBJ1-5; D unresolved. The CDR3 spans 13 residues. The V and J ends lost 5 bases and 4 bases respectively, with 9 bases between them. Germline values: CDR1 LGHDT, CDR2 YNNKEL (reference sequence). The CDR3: CASSATGNQPQHF. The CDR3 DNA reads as TGTGCCAGCAGCGCGACGGGAAATCAGCCCCAGCATTTT.

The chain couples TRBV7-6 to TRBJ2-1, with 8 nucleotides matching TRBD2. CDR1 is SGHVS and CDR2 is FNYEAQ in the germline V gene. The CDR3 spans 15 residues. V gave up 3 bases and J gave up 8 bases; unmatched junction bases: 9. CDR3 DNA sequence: TGTGCCAGCAGCTTTACTAGCGGCCCGGGATATGAGCAGTTCTTC. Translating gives CASSFTSGPGYEQFF.

The CDR3 DNA reads as TGTGCCAGCAGCTTTAGCGGGGGGACTCAAGAGACCCAGTACTTC. It specifies CASSFSGGTQETQYF. V gene TRBV7-3 combines with J gene TRBJ2-5, with 10 nucleotides matching TRBD2. Germline lookup yields CDR1 SGHTA and CDR2 FQGTGA. The V and J ends lost 3 bases and 2 bases, in that order; junction bases with no gene match: 3. CDR3 length equals 15 residues.

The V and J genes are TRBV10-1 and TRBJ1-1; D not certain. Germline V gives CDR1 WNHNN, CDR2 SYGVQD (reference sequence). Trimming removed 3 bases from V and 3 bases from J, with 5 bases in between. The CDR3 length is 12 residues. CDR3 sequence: CASSDSHTEAFF. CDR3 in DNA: TGCGCCAGCAGTGATAGTCACACTGAAGCTTTCTTT.

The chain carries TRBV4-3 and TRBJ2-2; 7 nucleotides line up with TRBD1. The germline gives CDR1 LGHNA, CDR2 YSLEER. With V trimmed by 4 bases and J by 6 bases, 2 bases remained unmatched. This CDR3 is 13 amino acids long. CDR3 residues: CASSRQGAGELFF. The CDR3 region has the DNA TGCGCCAGCAGCCGGCAGGGGGCCGGGGAGCTGTTTTTT.

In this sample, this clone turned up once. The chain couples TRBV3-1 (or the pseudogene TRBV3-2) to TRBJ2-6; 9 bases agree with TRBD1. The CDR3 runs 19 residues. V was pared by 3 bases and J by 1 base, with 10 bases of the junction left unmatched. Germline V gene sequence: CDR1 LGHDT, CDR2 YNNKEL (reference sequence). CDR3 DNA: TGTGCCAGCAGCCATCTTCCCGGGACAGGGTTATCTGGGGCCAACGTCCTGACTTTC. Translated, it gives CASSHLPGTGLSGANVLTF.